These T cell receptor beta chains were read from a single sample in a study of T cell repertoires in cytomegalovirus infection. TCRdb re-analysed the reads in MiXCR, keeping a single row per CDR3 protein. The table has around 260,000 distinct CDR3 sequences, roughly 10% seen once. The sample consisted of PBMCs. Receptors were obtained from a human donor in good health (CMV status not recorded). Some clones in this sample may be carry-over from other donors' samples. CDR3s leave out the opening cysteine and the closing phenylalanine or tryptophan. Each record gives: J gene, V gene, CDR3 protein.

TRBJ2-3	TRBV28	ASSAGTHLDTQY
TRBJ2-3	TRBV7-6	ASSLTSGVDTQY
TRBJ1-1	TRBV12-3/TRBV12-4	ASSLGIHTEAF
TRBJ1-5	TRBV7-2	ASSSGQGRVQPQH
TRBJ2-3	TRBV7-4	ASSPRSSGSADTQY
TRBJ1-2	TRBV3-1	ASSQMRTGGYT
TRBJ1-4	TRBV6-6	ASSPSVQGTNEKLF
TRBJ1-1	TRBV28	ASRDIGPLEAF
TRBJ2-7	TRBV28	ASSLQGNWGYEQY
TRBJ2-2	TRBV7-8	ASSHRQGNTGELF
TRBJ2-3	TRBV7-2	ASSSRGTSGDTQY
TRBJ2-3	TRBV7-9	ASSARTGPTDTQY
TRBJ1-1	TRBV28	ASSLGSGFRTEAF
TRBJ2-3	TRBV6-6	ASRKYVLAGTDTQY
TRBJ2-2	TRBV19	ASSIRTALNTGELF
TRBJ1-5	TRBV20-1	SAREIVGNQPQH
TRBJ2-4	TRBV7-2	ASSHTSGGAKNIQY